This entry lists 23 T cell receptor beta chains sequenced from one sample in a study of CD8 T cells in ankylosing spondylitis. TCRdb called the 5' RACE reads again in MiXCR, with one record for every CDR3 protein. The sample holds approximately 100,000 distinct CDR3 sequences; 24% are singletons and the top ten take about 12%. Source material: synovial fluid, either unsorted or a sorted T cell fraction (not recorded which). These receptors were collected from a male donor with ankylosing spondylitis.

The chain uses TRBV24-1 and TRBJ2-2; D perhaps matches TRBD1 (6 bases). Germline values: CDR1 KGHDR, CDR2 SFDVKD. V lost 8 bases and J 5 bases, leaving 14 bases between the germline ends. The CDR3 spans 14 residues. Here the CDR3 DNA reads TGTGCCACCAAGGACAGTAGTCGTACCGGGGAGCTGTTTTTT. This sequence encodes CATKDSSRTGELFF.

V is TRBV9 and J is TRBJ2-1; 7 bases are a match to TRBD2. V trimming: 0 bases; J trimming: 9 bases; junction bases outside the gene matches: 12. Germline V gives CDR1 SGDLS, CDR2 YYNGEE. This CDR3 region has 16 residues. CDR3 DNA: TGTGCCAGCAGCGTAGGAGGGCTGGGGGGGTCGGGTGAGCAGTTCTTC. It yields the protein CASSVGGLGGSGEQFF. The entire variable domain, with the rest obtained from reference TRBV9 and TRBJ2-1, is as follows: DSGVTQTPKHLITATGQRVTLRCSPRSGDLSVYWYQQSLDQGLQFLIQYYNGEERAKGNILERFSAQQFPDLHSELNLSSLELGDSALYFCASSVGGLGGSGEQFFGPGTRLTVL.

The chain combines TRBV6-1 with TRBJ1-4, with unresolved D. The germline V and J ends were trimmed by 10 bases and 5 bases, with 14 bases remaining between them. This CDR3 region has 13 residues. Germline-derived CDR1 and CDR2 are MNHNS and SASEGT. CDR3 nucleotides: TGTGCCACCCAGACCAGTGAGAATGAAAAACTGTTTTTT. Its translation is CATQTSENEKLFF.

This clonotype has at least ten counts. CDR3 DNA: TGTGCCAGCAGTGAGGGACTAGCGGTGTTCTTC. The encoded protein is CASSEGLAVFF. The V call is TRBV25-1, the J call TRBJ2-1; 11 bases match TRBD2. The CDR3 is 11 residues long. V lost 3 bases, J lost 15 bases, and 1 base stayed unmatched. CDR1 MGHDK and CDR2 SYGVNS come from the germline V gene.

This clonotype was recorded at least ten times. The rearrangement joins TRBV2 to TRBJ2-1, with TRBD2 as a possible D gene (5 bases). The CDR3 runs to 16 residues. CDR1 and CDR2 (germline): SNHLY, FYNNEI. The ends were cut back, 5 bases at V and 3 bases at J, with 17 bases in the middle. The CDR3 loop is CASSITAPRGYNEQFF. CDR3 bases: TGTGCCAGCAGTATCACGGCGCCACGGGGCTACAATGAGCAGTTCTTC.

Notes on this clonotype: A much larger clonotype is one base distant, so this may be a read error. The chain carries TRBV7-2 and TRBJ2-1; 13 bases map to TRBD2. CDR3 size: 16 residues. Germline values: CDR1 SGHTA, CDR2 FQGNSA. The DNA of the CDR3 is TGTGCCAGCAGCAGAACCGGGACTAGCGGGATCAATGAGCATTTCTTC. Its translation is CASSRTGTSGINEHFF. Combining the CDR3 with reference TRBV7-2 and TRBJ2-1 gives the whole variable domain GAGVSQSPSNKVTEKGKDVELRCDPISGHTALYWYRQSLGQGLEFLIYFQGNSAPDKSGLPSDRFSAERTGGSVSTLTIQRTQQEDSAVYLCASSRTGTSGINEHFFGPGTRLTVL.

This clonotype was picked up a small number of times. V gene TRBV12-3 or TRBV12-4 combines with J gene TRBJ2-5; 8 positions match TRBD1. This CDR3 spans 18 amino acids. J gave up 2 bases and V 2 bases, and 13 bases lay outside the gene matches. DNA for the CDR3: TGTGCCAGCAGTTTAAATGTGGGGACAGGTAGCGGACAAGAGACCCAGTACTTC. Translated: CASSLNVGTGSGQETQYF.

The chain couples TRBV29-1 to TRBJ2-5; no definite D call. The CDR3 covers 10 residues. CDR1 and CDR2 from the germline V gene are SQVTM and ANQGSEA. Trimming left V 1 base short and J 4 bases short, with 1 base between. The CDR3 protein is CSVEVETQYF. CDR3 sequence (DNA): TGCAGCGTTGAAGTAGAGACCCAGTACTTC.

V gene TRBV3-1 combines with J gene TRBJ2-7; 8 bases fit TRBD2. J was trimmed by 3 bases and V by 6 bases; bases with no gene match: 10. Germline assignment: CDR1 LGHDT and CDR2 YNNKEL (reference sequence). The CDR3 length is 15 residues. CDR3 in amino acids: CASSESGSSGYEQYV. The CDR3 DNA sequence: TGTGCCAGCAGTGAGAGCGGGAGCTCGGGCTACGAGCAGTACGTC.

This clonotype was found a few times. The chain links TRBV21-1 to TRBJ1-1; TRBD1, the D gene given by the table, was not confirmed from the DNA. TRBV21-1 is a pseudogene segment. The CDR3 extends over 15 amino acids. The CDR3 sequence is CASSKTTGADTEAFF. The CDR3 bases are TGTGCCAGCAGCAAGACGACAGGGGCGGACACTGAAGCTTTCTTT.

The CDR3 region has the DNA TGCAGTGGAGGTTCCCCCCGAAGGGGCTACACCTTC. This encodes CSGGSPRRGYTF. The genes are TRBV20-1 and TRBJ1-2; D not resolved. This CDR3 region has 12 residues. The V end was cut by 7 bases, the J end by 8 bases, with 17 bases between. The germline V gene has CDR1 DFQATT and CDR2 SNEGSKA (reference sequence).

This chain links TRBV12-3 or TRBV12-4 with TRBJ2-1; D unresolved. The CDR3 length is 15 residues. V lost 6 bases and J 6 bases, leaving 18 bases between the germline ends. The CDR3 here is CASSQTGPVGNEQFF. The CDR3 bases are TGTGCCAGCAGCCAAACGGGTCCAGTGGGCAATGAGCAGTTCTTC.

The gene calls are TRBV6-2 or TRBV6-3 and TRBJ2-1; D gene unclear. V shed 7 bases and J shed 8 bases, with 15 bases lying between them. The germline CDR1 and CDR2 sequences are MNHEY and SVGEGT. The CDR3 length is 13 residues. CDR3 coding DNA: TGTGCCAGCACGTTCATCGGGTTTTATGAGCAGTTCTTC. Amino acid sequence: CASTFIGFYEQFF.

The genes are TRBV5-1 and TRBJ1-4, with a possible D match to TRBD1 (6 bases). The CDR3 spans 14 residues. CDR1 and CDR2 (germline): SGHRS, YFSETQ. V shed 7 bases and J shed 7 bases, with 17 bases lying between them. CDR3 DNA sequence: TGCGCCAGCGGCCTGGGACATACTTTTGAAAAACTGTTTTTT. Its protein product is CASGLGHTFEKLFF.

This clonotype has only a few counts. The CDR3 DNA reads TGCAGCGTGACCGGGACTACCAGCTCCTACAATGAGCAGTTCTTC. Its translation: CSVTGTTSSYNEQFF. V usage is TRBV29-1 and J usage is TRBJ2-1; 7 bases are a match to TRBD2. The germline CDR1 and CDR2 sequences are SQVTM and ANQGSEA. The CDR3 has 15 residues. With 6 bases clipped from V and 0 bases from J, the junction kept 8 bases outside the gene matches.

V usage is TRBV20-1 and J usage is TRBJ1-6; D may be TRBD1 (6 bases). Deletions cut 0 bases from V and 0 bases from J, with 9 bases between. The CDR3 spans 16 residues. CDR1 is DFQATT, CDR2 SNEGSKA, per germline (reference sequence). Here the CDR3 DNA reads TGCAGTGCTAGAGATCTACAGGGCTCCTATAATTCACCCCTCCACTTT. Protein sequence: CSARDLQGSYNSPLHF.

This clonotype was found a few times. This chain joins TRBV12-3 or TRBV12-4 and TRBJ2-1; maybe TRBD2 (5 bases). CDR3 size: 16 residues. Trimming took off 7 bases at V and 1 base at J, with 17 bases between the two ends. This CDR3 reads CASMPHSDGSYNEQFF. The CDR3 bases are TGTGCCAGCATGCCCCATAGCGACGGGTCCTACAATGAGCAGTTCTTC.

This clonotype was picked up a small number of times. This chain joins TRBV5-6 and TRBJ2-3; D possibly corresponds to TRBD2 (5 bases). Deletions cut 2 bases from V and 2 bases from J, with 18 bases between. Germline CDR1 SGHDT, CDR2 YYEEEE. The CDR3 is 17 amino acids. CDR3 in DNA: TGTGCCAGCAGCTTCGGCCTTAGAGGACGGGACACAGATACGCAGTATTTT. The encoded protein is CASSFGLRGRDTDTQYF.

This clonotype showed up just a few times. The chain has TRBV5-6 and TRBJ1-5; D is undetermined. The V gene lost 2 bases and the J gene lost 1 base, with 7 bases spanning the gap. CDR1 is SGHDT, CDR2 YYEEEE, per germline. The CDR3 extends over 14 amino acids. CDR3 nucleotides: TGTGCCAGCAGCTTTACCGGGAGCAATCAGCCCCAGCATTTT. Protein product: CASSFTGSNQPQHF.

This clonotype was recorded at least ten times. The CDR3 coding sequence is TGTGCCAGCAGCTTAAATAGTCTAGCAAATGAGCAGTTCTTC. Residues: CASSLNSLANEQFF. This chain connects TRBV7-2 to TRBJ2-1; D is perhaps TRBD2 (5 bases). The V end lost 2 bases, the J end lost 7 bases, and 12 bases lay between the germline ends. Germline V gene lookup returns CDR1 SGHTA and CDR2 FQGNSA. The CDR3 has 14 amino acids. Full variable domain (rest looked up from reference TRBV7-2 and TRBJ2-1): GAGVSQSPSNKVTEKGKDVELRCDPISGHTALYWYRQSLGQGLEFLIYFQGNSAPDKSGLPSDRFSAERTGGSVSTLTIQRTQQEDSAVYLCASSLNSLANEQFFGPGTRLTVL.

The chain joins TRBV2 to TRBJ2-5; 7 nucleotides agree with TRBD2. Germline V gene lookup returns CDR1 SNHLY and CDR2 FYNNEI. This CDR3 has 16 residues. J gave up 4 bases and V 2 bases, and 10 bases lay outside the gene matches. The chain's CDR3 is CASSEQPGGSLETQYF. The CDR3 DNA is TGTGCCAGCAGTGAACAGCCGGGAGGCAGTTTAGAGACCCAGTACTTC.

The chain employs TRBV5-1 and TRBJ2-1; 8 nucleotides align to TRBD2. V lost 1 base to trimming and J lost 3 bases; unmatched junction nucleotides: 6. The CDR3 length is 16 residues. Per the germline V gene, CDR1 is SGHRS and CDR2 is YFSETQ. CDR3 in amino acids: CASSLTSGSLYNEQFF. CDR3 nucleotides: TGCGCCAGCAGCTTGACCAGCGGGAGTCTCTACAATGAGCAGTTCTTC. Full variable domain (outside the CDR3, taken from reference TRBV5-1 and TRBJ2-1): KAGVTQTPRYLIKTRGQQVTLSCSPISGHRSVSWYQQTPGQGLQFLFEYFSETQRNKGNFPGRFSGRQFSNSRSEMNVSTLELGDSALYLCASSLTSGSLYNEQFFGPGTRLTVL.

A few counts support this clonotype. The chain has TRBV5-1 and TRBJ2-5; D is ambiguous. Germline CDR1 is SGHRS and CDR2 is YFSETQ. The CDR3 is made up of 16 amino acids. The V and J ends lost 0 bases and 5 bases respectively, with 17 bases between them. CDR3 residues: CASSLANTGRRETQYF. In DNA, the CDR3 is TGCGCCAGCAGCTTGGCTAATACGGGCCGGCGGGAGACCCAGTACTTC.